This T cell receptor beta chain stems from a study of shared clonotypes between healthy human individuals. The study's findings and limits: Clonotype sharing among the donors was expected to vary with sequencing depth.

The CDR3 loop spans 14 amino acids. Trimming removed 1 base at V and 8 bases at J, with 14 bases between. Per germline, CDR1 MGHDK and CDR2 SYGVNS. About this clone itself: Its antigen is unknown.

The assay was immunoSEQ multiplex PCR, and TCRdb's table has in-frame clones only and misses some. The sample yields around 2.3 million clones, approximately 94% seen once. This chain joins TRBV25-1 and TRBJ1-2; possibly TRBD1 for D (5 bases). This sequence was found in a man between 18 and 29 years old in good health. The specimen sequenced was naive CD4+ T cells sorted from blood. As to subset: CD45RA+ positively selected. The CDR3 region is CASSELGRDRGYTF. Here the CDR3 DNA reads TGTGCCAGCAGTGAATTGGGACGAGATCGGGGCTACACCTTC.